This TCR beta chain was identified during a study of post-analysis software for immune sequencing data. There are a few counts of this clonotype. Its antigen is undetermined. Included in the TCR beta cDNA libraries were unique molecular identifiers. Starting from around 1 to 10 million T cells, the study yielded roughly 0.5 million cDNA molecules. TCRdb ran MiXCR on the PCR reads and lists one entry per CDR3 protein. The sample shows some 370,000 distinct CDR3 sequences, 30% to 45% of them seen only once. General study findings and limits: Samples prepared in the same batch strongly co-clustered by F measure. Controls showed significantly higher normalized Chao1 diversity than did multiple sclerosis patients.

Sequencing was performed on blood. The source of this sequence is a girl aged 5 to 17 with multiple sclerosis.

DNA for the CDR3: TGTGCCAGCAGTTTGGGACACAACCCAGAGACCCAGTACTTC. Its translation: CASSLGHNPETQYF. The J gene is TRBJ2-5, the V gene TRBV12-3 or TRBV12-4; D is perhaps TRBD1 (6 bases). The CDR3 has 14 amino acids. V was cut by 3 bases and J by 4 bases, with 12 bases left in between.